A single sample gave rise to the 30 T cell receptor beta chains below, sequenced in a study of T cell responses to AZD1222 COVID-19 vaccine. Sequenced by immunoSEQ multiplex PCR; TCRdb stores in-frame clones only, minus some. This repertoire shows some 170,000 clones, about 91% found once; its top ten account for more than 1%. Sequencing was performed on peripheral blood, taken 28 days after the second AZD1222 dose. Source of these receptors: an adult who received the AZD1222 COVID-19 vaccine.

The chain joins TRBV11-2 to TRBJ2-7, with D perhaps assigned TRBD1 or TRBD2 (5 bases each). The V gene's germline CDR1 is SGHAT and CDR2 FQNNGV. The length of the CDR3 is 13 residues. V lost 5 bases and J lost 7, with 15 bases in between. The CDR3 DNA reads as TGTGCCAGCAGCCCCCCGGGGCCTTTTGAGCAGTACTTC. Translated, it gives CASSPPGPFEQYF.

The V and J genes are TRBV15 and TRBJ2-3; the match to TRBD2 covers 11 bases. The CDR3 is 18 amino acids. Germline V CDR1 and CDR2: LNHNV, YYDKDF (reference sequence). V was clipped by 0 bases and J by 0 bases; unmatched bases: 5. Written as DNA, the CDR3 is TGTGCCACCAGCAGAGATTGGAGACTAGCGGGGAGCACAGATACGCAGTATTTT. Its translation is CATSRDWRLAGSTDTQYF.

V and J are TRBV29-1 and TRBJ1-1, with D maybe TRBD1 (5 bases). Per germline, CDR1 SQVTM and CDR2 ANQGSEA. Trimming took 4 bases from V and 0 from J, leaving 15 bases between them. The CDR3 is 15 residues long. The CDR3 DNA reads as TGCAGCGTTGGGGCTGGATGGGGGATGAACACTGAAGCTTTCTTT. It yields the protein CSVGAGWGMNTEAFF.

This chain connects TRBV5-1 to TRBJ2-1; the D gene is possibly TRBD2 (6 bases). The germline V and J ends were trimmed by 5 bases and 6 bases, with 9 bases remaining between them. Looked up from germline, CDR1 is SGHRS and CDR2 is YFSETQ. This CDR3 spans 12 amino acids. The CDR3 sequence: CASSTGVNEQFF. The DNA of the CDR3 is TGCGCCAGCAGTACGGGGGTCAATGAGCAGTTCTTC.

The rearrangement uses TRBV18 and TRBJ1-2, with TRBD1 matching 8 bases. The CDR3 is made up of 13 amino acids. Trimming removed 6 bases from V and 4 bases from J; junction bases left unmatched: 4. CDR1 and CDR2 from the germline V gene are KGHSH and LQKENI. CDR3 protein: CASSPDRVYGYTF. The CDR3 nucleotides read TGTGCCAGCTCCCCGGACAGGGTCTATGGCTACACCTTC.

This sequence joins TRBV7-6 and TRBJ2-1, with D unresolved. The germline gives CDR1 SGHVS, CDR2 FNYEAQ. V dropped 1 base and J dropped 4 bases, with 14 bases sitting between them. The CDR3 covers 16 residues. The CDR3 region has the DNA TGTGCCAGCAGCTTAGGAGGCGGAAACTATTACAATGAGCAGTTCTTC. Encoded protein: CASSLGGGNYYNEQFF.

The gene calls are TRBV6-5 and TRBJ1-2, with 7 bases aligning to TRBD1. The length of the CDR3 is 15 residues. CDR1 and CDR2 (germline): MNHEY, SVGAGI. The ends lost 4 bases at V and 8 bases at J; junction bases unmatched: 13. This CDR3 is CASSFTVTGTVGYTF. In DNA form, the CDR3 reads TGTGCCAGCAGTTTTACCGTGACAGGGACGGTCGGCTACACCTTC.

V gene TRBV30 combines with J gene TRBJ1-2; TRBD1 aligns across 7 bases. The CDR3 runs to 13 residues. Germline CDR1 is GTSNPN and CDR2 is SVGIG (reference sequence). J gave up 7 bases and V 2 bases, and 7 bases lay outside the gene matches. The CDR3 region is CAWSQGVAGGYTF. The CDR3 nucleotides are TGTGCCTGGAGTCAGGGGGTTGCAGGTGGCTACACCTTC.

This clone occurred once. J is TRBJ1-1 and V is TRBV19; TRBD1 matches 9 bases. Per the germline V gene, CDR1 is LNHDA and CDR2 is SQIVND (reference sequence). Unmatched junction bases numbered 7, after V lost 10 bases and J lost 4 bases. This CDR3 region has 13 residues. The CDR3 coding sequence is TGTGCCACTAGGGGACAGGGCATCACTGAAGCTTTCTTT. Its translation is CATRGQGITEAFF.

The rearrangement links TRBV5-1 to TRBJ1-1; possible D gene TRBD1, 5 bases. There are 15 residues in the CDR3. Germline V gives CDR1 SGHRS, CDR2 YFSETQ. V gave up 0 bases and J gave up 1 base, with 10 bases separating them. In nucleotides, the CDR3 is TGCGCCAGCAGCTTGGTTGGGGGTTCGAACACTGAAGCTTTCTTT. This translates into CASSLVGGSNTEAFF.

The chain couples TRBV19 to TRBJ1-3, with D uncertain. V lost 5 bases and J lost 0, with 14 bases in between. The CDR3 has 16 amino acids. Per the germline V gene, CDR1 is LNHDA and CDR2 is SQIVND (reference sequence). The chain's CDR3 is CASSAAGGISGNTIYF. CDR3 sequence (DNA): TGTGCCAGTAGTGCCGCCGGAGGGATCTCTGGAAACACCATATATTTT.

This clone was observed once. The chain couples TRBV6-5 to TRBJ1-1; D is unresolved. Trimming removed 7 bases at V and 6 bases at J, with 18 bases between. CDR3 size: 14 residues. Germline V CDR1 and CDR2: MNHEY, SVGAGI. DNA of the CDR3: TGTGCCAGCAATGTACCGGGAGGGAATTCTGAAGCTTTCTTT. Protein sequence: CASNVPGGNSEAFF.

In its sample, this clone was seen once. This chain joins TRBV19 and TRBJ2-7; perhaps TRBD2 as D (6 bases). V was trimmed by 9 bases and J by 2 bases, leaving 14 bases between them. The CDR3 spans 13 residues. Germline V gene lookup returns CDR1 LNHDA and CDR2 SQIVND (reference sequence). The CDR3 reads CASRGTVPYEQYF. CDR3 coding DNA: TGTGCCAGCCGCGGGACCGTACCCTACGAGCAGTACTTC. Looking up the rest from reference TRBV19 and TRBJ2-7 gives the full variable domain: DGGITQSPKYLFRKEGQNVTLSCEQNLNHDAMYWYRQDPGQGLRLIYYSQIVNDFQKGDIAEGYSVSREKKESFPLTVTSAQKNPTAFYLCASRGTVPYEQYFGPGTRLTVT.

The chain links TRBV5-4 to TRBJ1-5; tentative D call: TRBD1 (6 bases). The length of the CDR3 is 13 residues. The V gene's germline CDR1 is SGHNT and CDR2 YYREEE (reference sequence). Trimming left V 4 bases short and J 6 bases short, with 11 bases between. As DNA, the CDR3 is TGTGCCAGCAGCCGGCAGGGGAGTCAGCCCCAGCATTTT. Protein sequence: CASSRQGSQPQHF.

The CDR3 nucleotides read TGCGCCAGCAGCCTTGAGACTTATGGCTACACCTTC. Translated, it gives CASSLETYGYTF. This chain joins TRBV5-1 and TRBJ1-2; D is unresolved. The CDR3 has 12 residues. CDR1 is SGHRS and CDR2 is YFSETQ in the germline V gene. Trimming removed 4 bases at V and 5 bases at J, with 9 bases between.

V and J are TRBV28 and TRBJ2-2; TRBD1 agrees at 9 bases. The CDR3 is made up of 14 amino acids. Germline V gene lookup returns CDR1 MDHEN and CDR2 SYDVKM. J lost 6 bases, V lost 6 bases, and 5 bases had no gene match. The CDR3 nucleotides are TGTGCCAGCAGGGGGACAGGGTTTGCCGGGGAGCTGTTTTTT. Protein: CASRGTGFAGELFF.

The V call is TRBV5-1, the J call TRBJ1-1, with 8 bases that match TRBD1. Germline V gene sequence: CDR1 SGHRS, CDR2 YFSETQ. The CDR3 contains 16 residues. V lost 2 bases, J lost 2 bases, and 8 bases stayed unmatched. This chain's CDR3 is CASSFGQGGINTEAFF. The CDR3 coding sequence is TGCGCCAGCAGCTTCGGACAGGGTGGTATTAACACTGAAGCTTTCTTT.

This rearrangement joins TRBV19 to TRBJ2-4; possible D gene TRBD2, 6 bases. CDR3 length: 14 amino acids. V was clipped by 5 bases and J by 7 bases, with 15 bases between them. CDR1 and CDR2 (germline): LNHDA, SQIVND (reference sequence). The CDR3, as DNA: TGTGCCAGTAGTGGCCCGCTGGGGAGGAACATTCAGTACTTC. Translated: CASSGPLGRNIQYF.

The rearrangement joins TRBV5-1 to TRBJ2-7; D gene unclear. Trimming stripped 2 bases from V and 2 bases from J, with 11 bases between. This CDR3 has 14 residues. From germline, CDR1 is SGHRS and CDR2 YFSETQ. Here the CDR3 DNA reads TGCGCCAGCAGCTTATTTGGTGGAACCTACGAGCAGTACTTC. This encodes CASSLFGGTYEQYF.

The chain couples TRBV10-3 to TRBJ2-7; possible D gene TRBD2, 7 bases. There are 13 residues in the CDR3. Per the germline V gene, CDR1 is ENHRY and CDR2 is SYGVKD. V lost 4 bases to trimming and J lost 5 bases, with 12 bases between them. CDR3 protein: CAISAGGEDEQYF. CDR3 DNA: TGTGCCATCAGTGCGGGGGGCGAGGACGAGCAGTACTTC.

This clone was seen a handful of times. The rearrangement joins TRBV15 to TRBJ2-6, with D possibly TRBD1 on 5 matching bases. Germline V gene lookup returns CDR1 LNHNV and CDR2 YYDKDF (reference sequence). Between the trimmed V and J ends, which lost 0 bases and 0 bases, there was a span of 6 bases. CDR3 length: 16 amino acids. CDR3 in DNA: TGTGCCACCAGCAGAGATCAGGGCTCTGGGGCCAACGTCCTGACTTTC. This gives the protein CATSRDQGSGANVLTF.

Here the CDR3 DNA reads TGTGCCAGCAGCTCACGTCGACAGGGATTAGAAGCTTTCTTT. It specifies CASSSRRQGLEAFF. The rearrangement links TRBV7-9 to TRBJ1-1; 7 positions agree with TRBD1. This CDR3 is 14 amino acids long. Germline loops: CDR1 SEHNR, CDR2 FQNEAQ (reference sequence). V shed 4 bases, J shed 8 bases, and the junction held 10 bases outside the gene matches.

This clone was recorded only once. The V gene is TRBV30, the J gene TRBJ2-3, with 7 bases aligning to TRBD2. The CDR3 is 14 amino acids. V lost 5 bases, J lost 6 bases, and 11 bases stayed unmatched. Germline-derived CDR1 and CDR2 are GTSNPN and SVGIG (reference sequence). The CDR3 here is CAWASGQGGDTQYF. Here the CDR3 DNA reads TGTGCCTGGGCCTCAGGCCAGGGAGGGGATACGCAGTATTTT.

The CDR3 DNA reads TGTGCCAGTAGTGGGACAGGGGGCCGGTATGGCTACACCTTC. This encodes CASSGTGGRYGYTF. The chain employs TRBV19 and TRBJ1-2; 12 bases agree with TRBD1. This CDR3 is built from 14 residues. V was clipped by 5 bases and J by 5 bases; unmatched bases: 3. Germline assignment: CDR1 LNHDA and CDR2 SQIVND (reference sequence).

This clone has just one count. The CDR3 DNA reads as TGCGCCAGCAGCAAACAGACGAACACTGAAGCTTTCTTT. Amino acid sequence: CASSKQTNTEAFF. The V and J genes are TRBV5-1 and TRBJ1-1, with D hard to call. The CDR3 runs to 13 residues. The V and J ends lost 4 bases and 1 base respectively, with 8 bases between them. Germline CDR1 and CDR2: SGHRS and YFSETQ. Variable domain in full (rest from reference TRBV5-1 and TRBJ1-1): KAGVTQTPRYLIKTRGQQVTLSCSPISGHRSVSWYQQTPGQGLQFLFEYFSETQRNKGNFPGRFSGRQFSNSRSEMNVSTLELGDSALYLCASSKQTNTEAFFGQGTRLTVV.

The chain uses TRBV19 and TRBJ1-5; no definite D call. Per germline, CDR1 LNHDA and CDR2 SQIVND (reference sequence). This CDR3 contains 14 residues. Trimming pared 5 bases from V and 3 bases from J, leaving 11 bases between. The CDR3 coding sequence is TGTGCCAGTAGTCTGGGGATCTTCAATCAGCCCCAGCATTTT. It specifies CASSLGIFNQPQHF.

The CDR3 region is CATIGGGAEAFF. DNA of the CDR3: TGTGCCACCATAGGGGGGGGAGCTGAAGCTTTCTTT. The rearrangement links TRBV27 to TRBJ1-1; tentative D call: TRBD1 (6 bases). Germline CDR1 MNHEY, CDR2 SMNVEV (reference sequence). This CDR3 is 12 amino acids long. The V end was cut by 10 bases, the J end by 6 bases, with 15 bases between.

A note on this clone: This sample includes further DNA sequences coding for the same CDR3. The CDR3 DNA sequence: TGCAGTGCTAGAGGACAGGAGACCCAGTACTTC. Translated: CSARGQETQYF. The V and J genes are TRBV20-1 and TRBJ2-5, with D possibly TRBD1 on 5 matching bases. V lost 1 base and J 5 bases, leaving 5 bases between the germline ends. Per germline, CDR1 DFQATT and CDR2 SNEGSKA (reference sequence). This CDR3 is built from 11 residues.

This clone showed up just a few times. The V call is TRBV2, the J call TRBJ1-2; D is perhaps TRBD1 (5 bases). Germline V gene sequence: CDR1 SNHLY, CDR2 FYNNEI. The ends were cut back, 8 bases at V and 0 bases at J, with 16 bases in the middle. The CDR3 consists of 15 residues. The CDR3 nucleotides are TGTGCCAGCCATAGGGTGCAGGGCCCTAACTATGGCTACACCTTC. Its translation: CASHRVQGPNYGYTF.

The CDR3 spells CASSDGAGVSDTQYF. The CDR3 DNA is TGTGCCAGCAGTGACGGAGCGGGGGTCTCGGATACGCAGTATTTT. This sequence joins TRBV6-4 and TRBJ2-3, with 8 bases lining up with TRBD2. Germline loops: CDR1 MRHNA, CDR2 SNTAGT. After removal of 2 bases from V and 6 bases from J, the junction contained 7 bases not matched to a gene. This CDR3 comprises 15 residues.